This T cell receptor beta chain was sequenced during a study of control samples from healthy donors and cancer patients. This table comes from immunoSEQ multiplex PCR, and its TCRdb copy is limited to in-frame clones, with some not included. The data show 20,000 to 25,000 clones, approximately 85% seen once. The TCR comes from a man between 60 and 75 years old with head and neck cancer. The sample consisted of PBMCs.

The DNA of the CDR3 is TGTGCCAGCTCCCAGAGTCGGGGAGGAGTTTACGAGCAGTACTTC. It codes for CASSQSRGGVYEQYF. The rearrangement joins TRBV18 to TRBJ2-7; D is possibly TRBD2 (6 bases). This CDR3 is built from 15 residues. Germline CDR1 KGHSH, CDR2 LQKENI. Trimming cost V 6 bases and J 4 bases, with 19 bases left between them.